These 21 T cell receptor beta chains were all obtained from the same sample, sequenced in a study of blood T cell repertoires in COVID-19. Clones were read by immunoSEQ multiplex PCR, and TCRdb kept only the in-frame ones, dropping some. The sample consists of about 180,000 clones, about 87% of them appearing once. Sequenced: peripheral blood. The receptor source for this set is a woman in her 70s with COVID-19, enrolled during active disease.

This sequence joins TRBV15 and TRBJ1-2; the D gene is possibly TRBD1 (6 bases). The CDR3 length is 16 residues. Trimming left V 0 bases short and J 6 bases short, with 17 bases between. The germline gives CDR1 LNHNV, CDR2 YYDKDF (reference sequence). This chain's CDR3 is CATSRDLSRGADGYTF. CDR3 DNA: TGTGCCACCAGCAGAGACCTCAGTCGGGGGGCTGATGGCTACACCTTC.

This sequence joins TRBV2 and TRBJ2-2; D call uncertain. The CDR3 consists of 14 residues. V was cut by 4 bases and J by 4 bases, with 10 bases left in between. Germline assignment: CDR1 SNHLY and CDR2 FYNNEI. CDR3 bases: TGTGCCAGCAGTGCGAAGAGTTTCACCGGGGAGCTGTTTTTT. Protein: CASSAKSFTGELFF.

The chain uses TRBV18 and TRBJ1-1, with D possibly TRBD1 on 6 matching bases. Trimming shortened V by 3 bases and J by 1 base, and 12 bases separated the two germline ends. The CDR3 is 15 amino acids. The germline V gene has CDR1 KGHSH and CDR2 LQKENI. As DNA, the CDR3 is TGTGCCAGCTCACCGGACAGATCCACGAACACTGAAGCTTTCTTT. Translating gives CASSPDRSTNTEAFF.

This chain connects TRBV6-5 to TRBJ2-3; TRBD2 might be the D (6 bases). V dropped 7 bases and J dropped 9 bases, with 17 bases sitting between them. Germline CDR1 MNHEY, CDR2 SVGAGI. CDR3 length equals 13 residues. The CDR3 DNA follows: TGTGCCAGCACCGGAGGGTCGGGCTGGACGCAGTATTTT. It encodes CASTGGSGWTQYF.

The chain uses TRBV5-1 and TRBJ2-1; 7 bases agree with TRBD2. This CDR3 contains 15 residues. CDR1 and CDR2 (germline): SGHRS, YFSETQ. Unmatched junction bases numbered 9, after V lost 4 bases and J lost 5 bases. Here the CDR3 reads CASSPRGLENNEQFF. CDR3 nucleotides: TGCGCCAGCAGCCCCCGTGGACTAGAGAACAATGAGCAGTTCTTC.

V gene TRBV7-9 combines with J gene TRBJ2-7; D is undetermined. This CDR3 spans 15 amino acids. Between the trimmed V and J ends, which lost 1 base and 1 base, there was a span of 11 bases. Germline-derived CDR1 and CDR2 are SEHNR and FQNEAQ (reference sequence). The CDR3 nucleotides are TGTGCCAGCAGCTTAGATTCTGTGAGGTCCTACGAGCAGTACTTC. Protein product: CASSLDSVRSYEQYF.

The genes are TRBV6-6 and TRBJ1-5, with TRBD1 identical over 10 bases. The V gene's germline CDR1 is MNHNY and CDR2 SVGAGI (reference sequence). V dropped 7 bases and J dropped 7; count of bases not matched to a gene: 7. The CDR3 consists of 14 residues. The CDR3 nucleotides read TGTGCCAGCAACCCGACAGGGGGCGGGCAGCCCCAGCATTTT. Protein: CASNPTGGGQPQHF.

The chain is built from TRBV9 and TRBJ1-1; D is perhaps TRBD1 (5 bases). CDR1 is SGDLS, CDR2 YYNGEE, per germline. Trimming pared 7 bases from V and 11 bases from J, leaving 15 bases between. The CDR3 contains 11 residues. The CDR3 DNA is TGTGCCAGCTCGTCGGGGGTGATGGCTTTCTTT. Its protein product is CASSSGVMAFF.

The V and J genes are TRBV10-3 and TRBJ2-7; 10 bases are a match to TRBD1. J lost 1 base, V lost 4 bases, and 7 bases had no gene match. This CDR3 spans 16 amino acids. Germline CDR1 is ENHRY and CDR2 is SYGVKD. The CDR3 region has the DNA TGTGCCATCAGTGGCCCCGGGACAGGGGCATCCTACGAGCAGTACTTC. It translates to CAISGPGTGASYEQYF.

The CDR3 sequence is CASSQDRGNGEQYF. DNA of the CDR3: TGCGCCAGCAGCCAAGATCGGGGGAACGGCGAGCAGTACTTC. V gene TRBV4-3 combines with J gene TRBJ2-7, with D perhaps matching TRBD2 (6 bases). CDR1 is LGHNA, CDR2 YSLEER, per germline. The CDR3 totals 14 residues. V was shortened by 0 bases and J by 6 bases, with 12 bases between the two germline ends.

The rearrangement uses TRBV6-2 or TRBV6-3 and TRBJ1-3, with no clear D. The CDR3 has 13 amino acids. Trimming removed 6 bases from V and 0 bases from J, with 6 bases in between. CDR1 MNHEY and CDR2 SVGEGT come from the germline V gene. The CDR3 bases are TGTGCCAGCAGCCTCGTCTCTGGAAACACCATATATTTT. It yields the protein CASSLVSGNTIYF.

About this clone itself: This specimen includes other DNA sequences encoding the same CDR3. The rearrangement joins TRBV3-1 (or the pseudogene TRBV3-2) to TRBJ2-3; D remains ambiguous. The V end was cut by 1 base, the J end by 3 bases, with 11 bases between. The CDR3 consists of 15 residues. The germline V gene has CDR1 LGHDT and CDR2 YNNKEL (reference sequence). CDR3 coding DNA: TGTGCCAGCAGCCAAGGGGCGAGTAGGACAGATACGCAGTATTTT. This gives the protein CASSQGASRTDTQYF.

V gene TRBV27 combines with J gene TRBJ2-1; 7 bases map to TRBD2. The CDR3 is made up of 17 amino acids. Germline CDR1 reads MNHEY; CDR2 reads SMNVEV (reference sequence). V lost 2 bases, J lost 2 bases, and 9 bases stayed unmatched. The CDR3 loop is CASSLLQGLKTYNEQFF. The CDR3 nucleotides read TGTGCCAGCAGTTTACTGCAGGGACTAAAAACCTACAATGAGCAGTTCTTC.

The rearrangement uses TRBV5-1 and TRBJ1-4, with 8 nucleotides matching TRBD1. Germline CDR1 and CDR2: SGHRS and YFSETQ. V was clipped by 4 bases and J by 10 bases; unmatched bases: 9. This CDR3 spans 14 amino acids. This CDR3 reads CASSNVGQGSKLFF. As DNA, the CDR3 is TGCGCCAGCAGCAACGTAGGACAGGGCTCAAAACTGTTTTTT.

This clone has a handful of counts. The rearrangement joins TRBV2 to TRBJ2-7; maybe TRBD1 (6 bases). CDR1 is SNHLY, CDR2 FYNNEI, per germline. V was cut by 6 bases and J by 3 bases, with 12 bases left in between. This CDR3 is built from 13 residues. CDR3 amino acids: CASRPGHNYEQYF. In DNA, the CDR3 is TGTGCCAGCAGGCCGGGACACAACTACGAGCAGTACTTC.

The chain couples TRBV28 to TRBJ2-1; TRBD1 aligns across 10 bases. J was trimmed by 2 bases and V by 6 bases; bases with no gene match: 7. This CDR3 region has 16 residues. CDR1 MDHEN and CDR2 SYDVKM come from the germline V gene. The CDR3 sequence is CASSPRTGGTYNEQFF. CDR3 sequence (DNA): TGTGCCAGCAGCCCTAGGACAGGGGGTACCTACAATGAGCAGTTCTTC.

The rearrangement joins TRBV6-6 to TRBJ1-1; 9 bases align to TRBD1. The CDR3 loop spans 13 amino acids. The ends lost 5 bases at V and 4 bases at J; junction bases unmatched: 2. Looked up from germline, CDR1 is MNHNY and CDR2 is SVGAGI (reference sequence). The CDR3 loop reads CASSRDRATEAFF. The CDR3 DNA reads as TGTGCCAGCAGTAGGGACAGGGCCACTGAAGCTTTCTTT.

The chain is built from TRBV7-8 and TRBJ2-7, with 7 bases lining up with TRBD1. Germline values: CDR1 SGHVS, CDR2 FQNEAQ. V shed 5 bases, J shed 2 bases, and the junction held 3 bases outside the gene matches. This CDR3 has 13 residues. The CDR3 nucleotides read TGTGCCAGCAGCCTCGGGACAGCCTACGAGCAGTACTTC. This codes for CASSLGTAYEQYF.

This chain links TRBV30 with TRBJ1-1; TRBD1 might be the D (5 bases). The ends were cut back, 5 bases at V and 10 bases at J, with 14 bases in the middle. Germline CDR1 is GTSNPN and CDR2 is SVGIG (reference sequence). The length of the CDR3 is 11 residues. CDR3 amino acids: CAWAGVYGAFF. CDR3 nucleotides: TGTGCCTGGGCGGGGGTTTATGGAGCTTTCTTT. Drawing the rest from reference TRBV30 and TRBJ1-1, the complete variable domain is SQTIHQWPATLVQPVGSPLSLECTVEGTSNPNLYWYRQAAGRGLQLLFYSVGIGQISSEVPQNLSASRPQDRQFILSSKKLLLSDSGFYLCAWAGVYGAFFGQGTRLTVV.

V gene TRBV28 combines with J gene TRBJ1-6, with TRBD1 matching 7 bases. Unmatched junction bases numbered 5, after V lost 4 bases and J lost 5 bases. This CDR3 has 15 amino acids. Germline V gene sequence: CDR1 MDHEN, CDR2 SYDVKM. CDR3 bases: TGTGCCAGCAGTTCCCCGGGACAGAATAATTCACCCCTCCACTTT. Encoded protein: CASSSPGQNNSPLHF.

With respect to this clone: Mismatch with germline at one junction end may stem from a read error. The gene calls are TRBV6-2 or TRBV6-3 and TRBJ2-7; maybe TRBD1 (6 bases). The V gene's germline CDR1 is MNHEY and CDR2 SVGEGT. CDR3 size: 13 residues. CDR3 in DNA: TGTGCCAGCAGTTTTGTCAGGGGCTACAAGCAGTACTTC. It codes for CASSFVRGYKQYF.